This TCR beta chain was sequenced during a study of T-cell memory formation after mild COVID-19. This clonotype was counted only a few times. From germline, CDR1 is PRHDT and CDR2 FYEKMQ (reference sequence). This CDR3 is 15 amino acids long. V dropped 4 bases and J dropped 5; count of bases not matched to a gene: 8. TCRdb fed the 5' RACE reads into MiXCR, producing one record per CDR3 protein. The table records about 430,000 distinct CDR3 sequences, 20% to 25% of them present only once. The receptor was isolated from an adult woman who had mild COVID-19 (a few samples of this study predate the infection). Cell type and time point are not known. The sample consisted of PBMCs or a T cell subset sorted from them (not recorded which). The chain carries TRBV13 and TRBJ2-1, with 7 bases lining up with TRBD2. The CDR3 sequence: CASSSPGTIHNEQFF. In DNA form, the CDR3 reads TGTGCCAGCAGCTCCCCCGGGACTATACACAATGAGCAGTTCTTC.